The T cell receptor beta chain described here comes from a study of shared clonotypes between healthy human individuals (dated by TCRdb to 2019 to 2021). Turning to the overall study: The cohort included a few men and two women between 18 and 49 years of age. To estimate repertoire size and how much clonotype sharing occurs between individuals, the study deeply sequenced the blood TCR repertoires of five healthy adults. Libraries were prepared and TCR repertoires were sequenced by different laboratories using diverse techniques, in order to increase sequencing depth and limit assay-specific biases. Per donor, leukapheresis produced somewhere between about 0.94 and 9 billion PBMCs. The study at large found these results: Only blood was sampled, and tissue TCR repertoires likely differ from those in blood. Pairwise subsampling indicated that sequencing depth was expected to affect the degree of clonotype sharing among donors. The small number of donors limited the genetic and exposure-history diversity represented.

The donors were healthy, HIV-negative adults with no recently reported acute infections or vaccinations. All donors were Caucasian adults living in Nashville, Tennessee, USA. For unsorted samples, about 90 million PBMCs were counted, and genomic DNA was extracted using the QIAamp DNA Blood Mini kit. Blood was collected by leukapheresis, and PBMCs were isolated by Ficoll-Histopaque density gradient centrifugation and then cryopreserved in liquid nitrogen vapor phase. Taken from cysteine to phenylalanine, the CDR3 has 17 residues. Only the CDR3 region is kept as DNA, spanning 51 bases read in frame from base 1. V is pruned by 4 bases and J by 2 bases, leaving 11 bases of the junction without a gene match. According to the germline V gene (reference sequence), CDR1 reads LNHDA and CDR2 reads SQIVND. Using the deep immunoSEQ assay, multiplex PCR amplified TCR CDR3 regions from genomic DNA. Genomic DNA extracted from each cell subset was distributed evenly over all wells of several immunoSEQ 96-well plates, and each plate served as one replicate. For unsorted PBMC, about 270 ng of genomic DNA, equivalent to tens of thousands of T cell genomes, went into each replicate PCR. Genomic DNA from unsorted PBMC was sequenced over ten immunoSEQ deep assay plates. Purified libraries were measured with a Qubit 3.0 fluorometer, size-checked on a Bioanalyzer 2100, and measured again with the KAPA Library Quantification kit. Every immunoSEQ 96-well plate was sequenced on a separate single-read 150-cycle Illumina NextSeq 550 flow cell. The source study handled its data this way. Because only junctional sequences without quality scores were contained in the immunoSEQ output, filtering matching that applied to full-length reads could not be performed. To assign V/J genes and CDR3, sequences were annotated against IMGT germline references using PyIR, a Python wrapper for IgBLAST v1.9. Reads were filtered out if the reads had weak V/J assignments (E-value above 1e-6), no CDR3, stop codons, out-of-frame junctions, or ambiguous translated residues. A V3J clonotype was defined by an identical inferred V gene, J gene, and CDR3 amino acid sequence. Percentage overlap between repertoires was computed as shared unique clonotypes divided by the size of the smaller repertoire. Richness of each repertoire was evaluated using RTK rarefaction, the Chao1 estimator, and Recon v2.1 estimates of unobserved clonotypes. TCRdb limited this immuneACCESS table to in-frame rearrangements with V and J called. A share of clones is missing; checked studies link under half to unresolved V genes, and the rest is unexplained. That table gives V, J and clone size, and the DNA gave D and trimming. This sample has hundreds of thousands of clones in its table, and roughly four fifths of those were observed once. The leading ten clones occupy 12% of the sample.

In the case of this clone: Its target antigen remains unknown. Per-base quality was not reported, and no clone a single base away is much larger than it.

Sequencing input: PBMCs. The source of this sequence is a woman aged 40 to 55 in good health. Some clones in this sample may be carry-over from other donors' samples. Here the chain combines TRBV19 and TRBJ1-2, with 9 central nucleotides matching TRBD1. DNA sequence: TGTGCCAGTAGTAATCTCCGGGACAGGGTAGGAAACTATGGCTACACCTTC. This encodes CASSNLRDRVGNYGYTF.